This T cell receptor beta chain was retrieved from a study of molecular identifiers for immune sequencing clone quantification. TCRdb re-called the PCR reads through MiXCR, storing one row per CDR3 protein. The table records some 580,000 distinct CDR3 sequences, about 25% of them present only once. Study-level results: Clones that had above 20 RNA copies took up over 99% of effector molecules but under 1% in naive cells. Spike-in Jurkat TCR RNA from a single cell reportedly registered among about 1 million naive cells.

On this clonotype: The antigen is not known. A much larger clonotype is one base distant, so this may be a read error.

Unmatched junction bases numbered 4, after V lost 6 bases and J lost 5 bases. Germline V CDR1 and CDR2: MNHEY, SMNVEV (reference sequence). There are 13 residues in the CDR3. The chain couples TRBV27 to TRBJ2-1; 7 bases are shared with TRBD1. Material for sequencing was naive CD8+ T cells from blood, with Jurkat cell RNA spiked in. Described subset: FACS-sorted CD8+CD4-CCR7+CD45RA+ naive T cells. The receptor was isolated from a human donor in good health. Some libraries in this study had Jurkat cell RNA spiked in. The CDR3 DNA is TGTGCCAGCAGGTGGGACAGAGACAATGAGCAGTTCTTC. This sequence encodes CASRWDRDNEQFF.